Following are 17 T cell receptor beta chains from one sample sequenced in a study of blood T cells in healthy people across ages (dated by TCRdb to the mid-2010s). The library was built by means of 5' RACE. TCRdb lists the instrument as Illumina HiSeq 2500. The second PCR ran for about 6 to 12 cycles and used a J-beta primer mix along with a sample-barcoded 5' primer. TCRdb reworked the public reads: Q25 trimming with fastp, MiXCR clone assembly, productive beta chains retained. Each CDR3 protein appears once, grouped with its most common genes and DNA. Within this sample are 1.5 million to 2 million distinct CDR3 sequences, with roughly 28% of them counted one time only. The top ten constitute over 7% of the sample. What was sequenced was blood. These receptors were taken from a woman in her 30s in good health.

There are a few counts of this clonotype. This chain uses TRBV7-2 with TRBJ2-1, with D uncertain. Trimming shortened V by 3 bases and J by 8 bases, and 17 bases separated the two germline ends. The CDR3 extends over 15 amino acids. Germline V gene lookup returns CDR1 SGHTA and CDR2 FQGNSA. The CDR3 DNA sequence: TGTGCCAGCAGCTTCCGGTCGGGCCCGAACGATGAGCAGTTCTTC. The encoded protein is CASSFRSGPNDEQFF.

V usage is TRBV18 and J usage is TRBJ2-1; TRBD2 might be the D (5 bases). CDR1 and CDR2 from the germline V gene are KGHSH and LQKENI. V was cut by 3 bases and J by 2 bases, with 17 bases left in between. This CDR3 has 17 amino acids. The CDR3 region is CASSPRASPITYNEQFF. For the CDR3, the DNA is TGTGCCAGCTCACCGAGGGCTAGCCCCATCACCTACAATGAGCAGTTCTTC.

The table lists this clonotype with many counts. The chain couples TRBV29-1 to TRBJ2-7; D is uncertain. Trimming removed 4 bases from V and 1 base from J, with 14 bases in between. Germline V gives CDR1 SQVTM, CDR2 ANQGSEA. This CDR3 comprises 14 residues. This CDR3 reads CSVVEQPISYEQYF. The CDR3 coding sequence is TGCAGCGTTGTGGAACAGCCGATATCCTACGAGCAGTACTTC.

The chain employs TRBV29-1 and TRBJ2-7; 7 positions match TRBD2. Germline CDR1 is SQVTM and CDR2 is ANQGSEA. The CDR3 spans 15 residues. J lost 2 bases, V lost 6 bases, and 13 bases had no gene match. This CDR3 is CSVLTSQKGTYEQYF. Here the CDR3 DNA reads TGCAGCGTGTTGACTAGCCAGAAGGGGACCTACGAGCAGTACTTC.

J is TRBJ1-4 and V is TRBV12-3 or TRBV12-4; maybe TRBD1 (5 bases). V lost 3 bases and J lost 7, with 9 bases in between. The CDR3 sequence is 13 residues long. CDR3 sequence reads: CASSLGVTEKLFF. The DNA for the CDR3 is TGTGCCAGCAGTTTGGGGGTGACTGAAAAACTGTTTTTT.

Details on this clonotype: An end of the junction differs from the germline gene, which may be a read error. The chain recombines TRBV12-3 or TRBV12-4 with TRBJ2-5; perhaps TRBD1 as D (5 bases). This CDR3 contains 15 residues. The CDR3 here is CASSLFQGDRETRYF. The CDR3, as DNA: TGTGCCAGCAGTTTGTTCCAGGGTGATCGAGAGACCCGGTACTTC.

This clonotype was recorded a few times. This sequence joins TRBV18 and TRBJ2-7, with 10 bases that match TRBD2. Germline-derived CDR1 and CDR2 are KGHSH and LQKENI. The J segment lost 2 bases and the V segment lost 1 base, leaving 5 bases of the junction unmatched. This CDR3 spans 16 amino acids. CDR3 region: CASSPRAGLAAYEQYF. The CDR3 region has the DNA TGTGCCAGCTCACCACGGGCTGGACTAGCGGCCTACGAGCAGTACTTC.

This clonotype has a count of ten or more. This chain connects TRBV9 to TRBJ2-5; a possible D gene is TRBD2 (5 bases). The germline V gene encodes CDR1 SGDLS and CDR2 YYNGEE. The V gene lost 4 bases and the J gene lost 4 bases, with 14 bases spanning the gap. The CDR3 loop spans 14 amino acids. The CDR3 DNA sequence: TGTGCCAGCAGCCCGGTAGCGACCCCAGAGACCCAGTACTTC. Translating gives CASSPVATPETQYF.

The gene calls are TRBV21-1 and TRBJ2-1; the table's TRBD1 call for D was not verified on the DNA. TRBV21-1 is a known pseudogene. This CDR3 has 18 residues. The CDR3 nucleotides are TGTGCCAGCACACGACAGGGCCGCGGGACTTTTACCTACAATGAGCAGTTCTTC. Encoded protein: CASTRQGRGTFTYNEQFF.

V and J are TRBV7-9 and TRBJ1-1, with D maybe TRBD1 (6 bases). The germline V and J ends were trimmed by 4 bases and 1 base, with 13 bases remaining between them. This CDR3 spans 15 amino acids. Germline CDR1 is SEHNR and CDR2 is FQNEAQ (reference sequence). This CDR3 reads CASSSRDKANTEAFF. CDR3 nucleotides: TGTGCCAGCAGCTCCCGGGACAAGGCGAACACTGAAGCTTTCTTT.

The J gene is TRBJ2-3, the V gene TRBV24-1; D gene uncertain. The CDR3 contains 16 residues. CDR1 is KGHDR, CDR2 SFDVKD, per germline. The germline V and J ends were trimmed by 4 bases and 0 bases, with 13 bases remaining between them. CDR3 region: CATSDPKSASTDTQYF. DNA for the CDR3: TGTGCCACCAGTGACCCAAAGTCGGCGAGCACAGATACGCAGTATTTT.

This clonotype was recorded a few times. The gene calls are TRBV28 and TRBJ2-3, with 8 bases matching TRBD1. Trimming cost V 4 bases and J 0 bases; bases outside gene matches: 3. CDR3 size: 15 residues. Per the germline V gene, CDR1 is MDHEN and CDR2 is SYDVKM. CDR3 DNA sequence: TGTGCCAGCAGTTGGACAGGGAGAAGCACAGATACGCAGTATTTT. As protein: CASSWTGRSTDTQYF.

This clonotype has just a few counts. The CDR3 reads CASSAQGLGGCEQYF. The DNA of the CDR3 is TGTGCCAGCAGTGCACAGGGGTTAGGGGGCTGCGAGCAGTACTTC. This chain connects TRBV12-3 or TRBV12-4 to TRBJ2-7; 7 nucleotides match TRBD1. This CDR3 has 15 amino acids. V shed 5 bases and J 6 bases; nucleotides not matched to a gene: 13.

This rearrangement joins TRBV7-6 to TRBJ1-5; D gene unclear. The ends were cut back, 4 bases at V and 7 bases at J, with 11 bases in the middle. The CDR3 has 13 amino acids. CDR1 is SGHVS, CDR2 FNYEAQ, per germline. CDR3 DNA sequence: TGTGCCAGCAGCTCGCAGGAGAAGCAGCCCCAGCATTTT. It codes for CASSSQEKQPQHF.

The sample holds many counts of this clonotype. This chain connects TRBV7-8 to TRBJ2-7; 8 bases map to TRBD2. Germline V lookup: CDR1 SGHVS, CDR2 FQNEAQ. The V gene end was trimmed by 6 bases and the J gene end by 0 bases; junction bases not matched to a gene: 4. The CDR3 runs 14 residues. The CDR3 spells CASRGTRVSYEQYF. The CDR3 region has the DNA TGTGCCAGCAGGGGGACTAGGGTCTCCTACGAGCAGTACTTC.

V gene TRBV11-2 combines with J gene TRBJ2-3; 14 nucleotides line up with TRBD2. V gave up 5 bases and J gave up 5 bases; unmatched junction bases: 6. The CDR3 is 16 residues long. Germline V gene lookup returns CDR1 SGHAT and CDR2 FQNNGV. The CDR3 DNA sequence: TGTGCCAGCAGCCGGACTAGCGGGAGGATAGGAGATACGCAGTATTTT. This encodes CASSRTSGRIGDTQYF.

The chain recombines TRBV20-1 with TRBJ2-5, with 7 bases lining up with TRBD1. CDR3 length equals 13 residues. CDR1 DFQATT and CDR2 SNEGSKA come from the germline V gene (reference sequence). J was trimmed by 11 bases and V by 6 bases; bases with no gene match: 15. The CDR3 region is CSARQGVRNEQYF. CDR3 nucleotides: TGCAGTGCCCGACAGGGTGTGAGGAATGAGCAGTACTTC.